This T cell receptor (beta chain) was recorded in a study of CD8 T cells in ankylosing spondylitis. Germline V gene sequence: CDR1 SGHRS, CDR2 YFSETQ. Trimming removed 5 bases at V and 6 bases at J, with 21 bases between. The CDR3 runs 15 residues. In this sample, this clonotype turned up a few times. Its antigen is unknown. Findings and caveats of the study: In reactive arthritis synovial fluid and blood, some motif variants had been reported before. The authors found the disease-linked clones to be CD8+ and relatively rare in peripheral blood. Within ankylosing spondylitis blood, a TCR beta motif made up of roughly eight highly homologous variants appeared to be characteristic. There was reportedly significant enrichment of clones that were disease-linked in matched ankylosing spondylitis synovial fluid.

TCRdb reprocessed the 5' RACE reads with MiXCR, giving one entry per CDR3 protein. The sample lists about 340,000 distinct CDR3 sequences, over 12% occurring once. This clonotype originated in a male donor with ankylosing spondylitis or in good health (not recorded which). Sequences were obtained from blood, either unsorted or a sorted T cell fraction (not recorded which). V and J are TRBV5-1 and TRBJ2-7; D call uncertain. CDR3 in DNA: TGCGCCAGCAGATCACTTACGGGCCCCCGGACCGAGCAGTACTTC. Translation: CASRSLTGPRTEQYF.